This T cell receptor (beta chain) was documented in a study of T cell responses to AZD1222 COVID-19 vaccine. Note on this clone: What it binds is unknown.

Using immunoSEQ multiplex PCR, the repertoire was profiled, and TCRdb retains in-frame clones only, with some absent. The sample consists of some 130,000 clones, 80% to 95% of them appearing once. Researchers grouped second doses given at about 4 or about 12 weeks into one pool. The study, taken as a whole, reports: Repertoires were obtained solely post-peak T cell response. Donor demographics were predominantly white British with a female majority; clonal diversity may be underestimated. Unmutated variant regions are reportedly targeted by nearly half of spike-specific TCRs.

This TCR came from an adult who received the AZD1222 COVID-19 vaccine. The starting material was peripheral blood, obtained 28 days after the second AZD1222 dose.

The CDR3 DNA reads as TGTGCCAGCAGACCATTCCAGGGGCCCGGTGAAGCTTTCTTT. Residues: CASRPFQGPGEAFF. The chain combines TRBV27 with TRBJ1-1, with D perhaps TRBD1 (6 bases). There are 14 residues in the CDR3. The V end was cut by 6 bases, the J end by 7 bases, with 18 bases between. CDR1 is MNHEY, CDR2 SMNVEV, per germline (reference sequence).